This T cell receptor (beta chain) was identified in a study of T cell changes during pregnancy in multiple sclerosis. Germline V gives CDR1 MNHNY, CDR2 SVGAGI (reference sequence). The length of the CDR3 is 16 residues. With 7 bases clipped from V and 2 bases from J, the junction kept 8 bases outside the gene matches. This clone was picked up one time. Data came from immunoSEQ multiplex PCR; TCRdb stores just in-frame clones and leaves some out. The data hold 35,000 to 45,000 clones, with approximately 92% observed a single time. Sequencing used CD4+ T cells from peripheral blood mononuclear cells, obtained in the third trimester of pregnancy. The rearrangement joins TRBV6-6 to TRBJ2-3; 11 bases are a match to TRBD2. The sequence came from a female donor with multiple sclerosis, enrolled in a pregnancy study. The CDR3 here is CASKGIAGGFTDTQYF. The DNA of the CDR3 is TGTGCCAGCAAGGGGATAGCGGGAGGGTTCACAGATACGCAGTATTTT.